This T cell receptor beta chain is from a study of blood T cell repertoires in COVID-19. Per the original data handling: It was from reference gene primer amplification that nucleated cell counts were estimated. Clones were sequenced by immunoSEQ multiplex PCR, and TCRdb holds only the in-frame ones, with some missing. V and J calls and clone size are those listed in that table; D and trimming were worked out from the DNA. The profile covers around 70,000 clones, with 65% to 85% appearing a single time and 10% to 15% taken by the ten largest. The CDR3 spans 15 residues. The germline CDR1 and CDR2 sequences are LNHDA and SQIVND (reference sequence). J gave up 9 bases and V 1 base, and 11 bases lay outside the gene matches.

Sequences were obtained from peripheral blood. This TCR was recovered from a man between 50 and 59 years old with COVID-19, enrolled during active disease. The rearrangement joins TRBV19 to TRBJ2-5; 7 bases agree with TRBD1. CDR3 coding DNA: TGTGCCAGTAGTATAGGGGGACAGAGGGGACAAGCCCAGTACTTC. Encoded protein: CASSIGGQRGQAQYF.